This TCR beta chain came from a study of CD4 T cells in relation to SARS-CoV-2 and coronaviruses (dated by TCRdb to the early 2020s). The study in broad terms: In the ViraFEST assay, PBMCs were grown with antigen for approximately ten days, and TCR beta CDR3s were then sequenced to identify antigen-specific clonal expansions. The Adaptive Biotechnologies TCR-sequencing kit was used for samples from a few pre-COVID donors and for the naive versus memory experiments, whereas the other data were Illumina-based. For other donors in the study, expansion assays were sequenced with a different, Illumina-based TCR-beta assay. The approximately 12 convalescent patients included 8 males and 4 females; two subjects were Hispanic. Across all 12 patients in the convalescent cohort, the median age was approximately 38 years, with a range of roughly 20 to 80 years. Memory CD4+ T cell crossreactivity between SARS-CoV-2 and common cold coronavirus spike proteins was assessed at the TCR clonotype level in the study. Patient-derived lymphoblastoid cell lines were used to map the HLA restriction of shared crossreactive spike epitopes. Study-wide conclusions, independent of this receptor: Because the crossreactivity analysis focused on spike protein, crossreactivity against other viral proteins was not assessed. Small numbers of patients and of tested TCRs were a limitation of the study. Because no donor provided both pre-pandemic and post-infection samples, tracing the source of pre-existing responses was limited. Significantly weaker SARS-CoV-2-driven expansion was shown by crossreactive clones than by monoreactive clones, consistent with antigenic imprinting. Naive versus memory sequencing indicated the assay detects memory recall responses rather than primary responses primed during culture. Memory CD4+ clonotypes crossrecognizing SARS-CoV-2 and at least one common cold coronavirus spike were found in 55% to 70% of donors.

With regard to this clone: Its recognized antigen is unknown. No per-base quality is available; no much larger clone lies one base away.

DNA from CEF-cultured naive and memory CD4+ T cells underwent immunoSEQ TCR-beta sequencing at survey level. The authors processed their data as follows. During preprocessing, nonproductive sequences were removed, along with CDR3s that did not begin with C, did not end with F or W, or were shorter than 7 amino acids. The MANAFEST web app identified antigen-specific clonotypes based on expansion compared with the reference and other culture wells. A clone was considered positive if the clone showed significant expansion compared with the reference culture in 2 of 3 replicate wells at an FDR below 0.05. Positive clones also required significant expansion versus all other tandem wells and an odds ratio above 5. Cultured and uncultured naive and memory CD4+ repertoires were searched for previously identified spike- and CEF-reactive CDR3s. CDR3 homology was measured as pairwise Levenshtein distance, computed with the stringdist R package after trimming three terminal residues from each end. In its TCRdb copy, this immuneACCESS table keeps in-frame sequences only and misses some clones. Where compared with another copy, unresolved V genes explain less than half of these, and the others have no known cause. Clonal size and the V and J genes are those of that table, whereas D and trimming came from the DNA. For this sample the table gives some 46,000 clones, of which around 80% were detected only once. Over 1.1% of the sample goes to the ten largest clones.

Naive and memory CD4+ T cells were separated from cryopreserved PBMCs through CD4 enrichment, which was followed by EasySep naive CD4+ T cell enrichment. For 10 days, sorted naive or memory CD4+ T cells (about 9.5 x 10^4) were cultured at a 1:1 ratio with T cell-depleted PBMCs and CEF peptides. Each peptide culture condition was generally run in triplicate replicate wells. Ficoll-Paque PLUS gradient centrifugation was used to isolate PBMCs from either whole blood or leukapheresis product. PBMCs were either cryopreserved at -140 degrees C or used fresh in the expansion assay. The QIAamp Micro DNA Kit was used to extract genomic DNA from the CD4+ T cells. CDR1 SGHTA and CDR2 FQGTGA are derived from the germline V gene. V is trimmed back by 5 bases and J by 0 bases, and the junction contains 3 bases that no gene match accounts for. The CDR3 goes from the cysteine to the phenylalanine over 14 residues. The CDR3 DNA has 42 bases and is translated from base 1.

The source material was naive CD4+ T cells from PBMCs, cultured in vitro. The cell subset or site tag for this specimen amounts to: naive CD4+ T cells isolated by negative enrichment. The sequence is built from TRBV7-3 and TRBJ1-1; 7 bases in between match TRBD1. The TCR was taken from an adult with COVID-19. The DNA sequence is as follows: TGTGCCAGCAGCCGACAGGGCGTGAACACTGAAGCTTTCTTT. Its protein reads: CASSRQGVNTEAFF.